This TCR beta chain was captured in a study of early T cells in non-severe SARS-CoV-2 infection. This CDR3 comprises 15 residues. In germline, CDR1 is DFQATT, CDR2 SNEGSKA (reference sequence). With V trimmed by 0 bases and J by 8 bases, 6 bases remained unmatched. From the 5' RACE reads, TCRdb called clonotypes with MiXCR, one entry per CDR3 protein. The sample holds 60,000 to 80,000 distinct CDR3 sequences; more than 9% are singletons and the top ten take roughly 3.9%. This clonotype has more than one count but fewer than ten. The clonotype originates from an adult who was a healthcare worker with PCR-confirmed SARS-CoV-2 infection or an uninfected control (not recorded which). The sequenced material came from whole blood. V usage is TRBV20-1 and J usage is TRBJ2-3; 12 nucleotides line up with TRBD2. The CDR3 DNA reads as TGCAGTGCTAGAGACAGACTAGCGGGAGAAGGTACGCAGTATTTT. Its translation: CSARDRLAGEGTQYF.